This TCR beta chain was captured in a study of blood T cell repertoires in COVID-19. Across the whole study: Sites across the United States, Italy and Spain contributed samples from acute and convalescent COVID-19. From T cells, B-cell-depleted T cells, or PBMCs came the material, which was cDNA or gDNA.

A Seattle source enrolled patients during active infection and followed them longitudinally. Original analysis: The authors estimated nucleated cell counts from reference gene primer amplification. TCRdb keeps only in-frame clones here, not all; method: immunoSEQ multiplex PCR. The DNA gave D and trimming, while V, J and clone size come from that table. This table holds about 290,000 clones, roughly 86% found once. The germline gives CDR1 SGHNT, CDR2 YENEEA. CDR3 length equals 14 residues. V dropped 0 bases and J dropped 9 bases, with 11 bases sitting between them. Material for sequencing was peripheral blood. The chain has TRBV11-3 and TRBJ2-2; no clear D. The TCR sequence derives from a woman younger than 45 with COVID-19, enrolled during active disease. Written as DNA, the CDR3 is TGTGCCAGCAGCTTAGATCCCCTCTCCCGGGAGCTGTTTTTT. This codes for CASSLDPLSRELFF.